The rows below give T cell receptor beta chains drawn from one sample of a study of blood T cell repertoires in COVID-19. Only in-frame clones appear in the TCRdb table, and some are missing; sequencing was by immunoSEQ multiplex PCR. Among 90,000 to 100,000 clones listed, 86% were seen once. Material for sequencing was peripheral blood. The receptors shown here come from a man older than 75 with acute or convalescent COVID-19. Each CDR3 is given with its conserved first and last residue. The order of the fields is V gene, clone size, J gene, D gene, CDR3 protein, CDR3 DNA. The D gene is left open where the match is weak. For some rows the clone size is stated as once, few or many, or as a class when expanded; others skip it.

TRBV5-1	NA	TRBJ2-7	TRBD2	CASSFTSGSYEQYF	TGCGCCAGCAGCTTCACTAGCGGCTCCTACGAGCAGTACTTC
TRBV7-9	NA	TRBJ2-7	NA	CATAGVQDEQYF	TGTGCCACCGCCGGGGTCCAGGACGAGCAGTACTTC
TRBV7-8	NA	TRBJ2-1	TRBD2	CASSLLQREIYEQFF	TGTGCCAGCAGCTTACTCCAGCGGGAGATATATGAGCAGTTCTTC
TRBV2	NA	TRBJ1-5	NA	CASSPRDSSFQPQHF	TGTGCCAGCAGCCCGCGCGACAGTTCATTTCAGCCCCAGCATTTT
TRBV19	once	TRBJ2-6	TRBD1	CASAPGQPLTGANVLTF	TGTGCCAGTGCTCCGGGACAGCCTCTAACTGGGGCCAACGTCCTGACTTTC
TRBV24-1	NA	TRBJ2-7	TRBD2	CATSSPGLAGGKEQYF	TGTGCCACCAGTTCCCCGGGACTAGCGGGGGGGAAGGAGCAGTACTTC
TRBV10-3	NA	TRBJ2-3	TRBD2	CAISDSSGRSTDTQYF	TGTGCCATCAGTGATTCTAGCGGGAGGAGCACAGATACGCAGTATTTT
TRBV2	once	TRBJ2-1	TRBD1	CASRDRAYNEQFF	TGTGCCAGCAGGGACAGGGCCTACAATGAGCAGTTCTTC
TRBV18	NA	TRBJ1-5	NA	CASSPYYPRGQPQHF	TGTGCCAGCTCACCTTATTATCCTAGGGGTCAGCCCCAGCATTTT
TRBV11-1	NA	TRBJ2-7	NA	CAGSPGGHYEQYF	TGTGCCGGCAGCCCGGGCGGGCACTACGAGCAGTACTTC
TRBV19	NA	TRBJ1-1	NA	CASSIGSEGTEAFF	TGTGCCAGTAGTATTGGGTCTGAGGGCACTGAAGCTTTCTTT
TRBV3-1/TRBV3-2	NA	TRBJ2-3	NA	CASSQFRGGVSLRITDTQYF	TGTGCCAGCAGCCAATTCCGAGGGGGGGTAAGTTTAAGGATCACAGATACGCAGTATTTT
TRBV3-1/TRBV3-2	few	TRBJ2-3	TRBD2	CASSQSGRRADTQYF	TGTGCCAGCAGCCAAAGCGGGAGGCGGGCAGATACGCAGTATTTT
TRBV5-6	NA	TRBJ1-2	NA	CASSSSDYGYTF	TGTGCCAGCAGCTCTTCCGACTATGGCTACACCTTC
TRBV20-1	NA	TRBJ1-2	NA	CSARVDYGYTF	TGCAGTGCCAGGGTAGACTATGGCTACACCTTC
TRBV5-1	NA	TRBJ2-5	TRBD1	CASSFQRGPAETQYF	TGCGCCAGCAGCTTTCAGAGGGGGCCAGCGGAGACCCAGTACTTC
TRBV28	NA	TRBJ2-1	TRBD2	CASSLPGLPYNEQFF	TGTGCCAGCAGCCTACCGGGACTACCCTACAATGAGCAGTTCTTC
TRBV9	NA	TRBJ2-7	NA	CASSVWGNRDEQYF	TGTGCCAGCAGCGTATGGGGTAACAGGGACGAGCAGTACTTC
TRBV28	NA	TRBJ1-4	TRBD1	CASSHPTGGVEKLFF	TGTGCCAGCAGTCATCCGACAGGGGGAGTCGAAAAACTGTTTTTT
TRBV7-9	NA	TRBJ2-3	TRBD1	CASSRRGTDTQYF	TGTGCCAGCAGCCGCAGGGGGACAGATACGCAGTATTTT
TRBV5-1	NA	TRBJ2-7	TRBD2	CASSLDGQGGFEQYF	TGCGCCAGCAGCTTGGATGGGCAGGGAGGGTTCGAGCAGTACTTC
TRBV9	once	TRBJ2-7	NA	CAIPAGGVTYEQYF	TGTGCCATCCCCGCGGGTGGCGTCACCTACGAGCAGTACTTC
TRBV5-1	NA	TRBJ1-1	NA	CASTPAGGMNTEAFF	TGCGCCAGCACTCCGGCGGGGGGCATGAACACTGAAGCTTTCTTT
TRBV6-2/TRBV6-3	NA	TRBJ2-1	NA	CASSDTSRDRFF	TGTGCCAGCAGTGACACCTCTCGAGATCGGTTCTTC
TRBV12-2	NA	TRBJ2-7	NA	CASRLARGWDRGRF	TGTGCAAGTCGCTTAGCGCGAGGGTGGGACAGGGGGCGGTTC
TRBV2	NA	TRBJ2-7	NA	CASSEGLGARREQYF	TGTGCCAGCAGTGAAGGGTTGGGGGCTCGGAGGGAGCAGTACTTC
TRBV15	few	TRBJ2-2	TRBD2	CATSRDNGLVFAGELFF	TGTGCCACCAGCAGAGATAATGGACTAGTATTCGCCGGGGAGCTGTTTTTT
TRBV7-9	NA	TRBJ1-3	TRBD1	CASSSGQSSGNTIYF	TGTGCCAGCAGCTCGGGACAGTCGTCCGGAAACACCATATATTTT
TRBV7-9	NA	TRBJ2-3	TRBD1	CASSATGADTQYF	TGTGCCAGCAGCGCAACAGGGGCAGATACGCAGTATTTT
TRBV7-9	NA	TRBJ1-2	TRBD1	CASSFIQGEGYTF	TGTGCCAGCAGCTTTATACAGGGGGAAGGCTACACCTTC
TRBV6-6	NA	TRBJ2-2	TRBD1	CASTPGQGHTGELFF	TGTGCCAGCACCCCGGGACAGGGGCACACCGGGGAGCTGTTTTTT
TRBV28	NA	TRBJ1-2	NA	CASRTVYGYTF	TGTGCCAGCAGGACAGTTTATGGCTACACCTTC
TRBV28	NA	TRBJ2-1	TRBD2	CASSTTQREYNEQFF	TGTGCCAGCAGTACCACCCAGCGGGAATACAATGAGCAGTTCTTC
TRBV27	NA	TRBJ1-2	TRBD1	CASSPGTGLFYGYTF	TGTGCCAGCAGCCCCGGGACAGGGCTATTCTATGGCTACACCTTC
TRBV7-2	NA	TRBJ1-3	NA	CASSLYSGGNTIYF	TGTGCCAGCAGCCTATACAGTGGTGGAAACACCATATATTTT
TRBV5-6	NA	TRBJ2-5	NA	CASSLTGTKETQYF	TGTGCCAGCAGCCTAACCGGGACAAAAGAGACCCAGTACTTC
TRBV6-2/TRBV6-3	NA	TRBJ2-3	TRBD2	CASSYGAGVGTDTQYF	TGTGCCAGCAGTTACGGAGCGGGAGTAGGCACAGATACGCAGTATTTT
TRBV27	NA	TRBJ2-3	NA	CASSWASSSRDTQYF	TGTGCCAGCAGTTGGGCCAGCTCCAGTAGGGATACGCAGTATTTT
TRBV6-1	NA	TRBJ2-2	TRBD1	CASSHGTGGTGELFF	TGTGCCAGCAGCCACGGGACAGGGGGCACCGGGGAGCTGTTTTTT
TRBV5-1	NA	TRBJ2-2	NA	CASSLEVAVNTGELFF	TGCGCCAGCAGCTTGGAGGTAGCTGTTAACACCGGGGAGCTGTTTTTT
TRBV7-2	NA	TRBJ2-7	NA	CASSLVGGPAGYEQYF	TGTGCCAGCAGCTTAGTTGGCGGCCCCGCGGGATACGAGCAGTACTTC
TRBV7-9	NA	TRBJ2-3	NA	CASSPQDTQYF	TGTGCCAGCAGCCCCCAAGATACGCAGTATTTT
TRBV15	NA	TRBJ2-1	NA	CATSRNSHENNEQFF	TGTGCCACCAGCAGAAACAGCCACGAAAACAATGAGCAGTTCTTC
TRBV2	once	TRBJ1-4	NA	CASKGEATNEKLFF	TGTGCCAGCAAAGGGGAAGCAACTAATGAAAAACTGTTTTTT